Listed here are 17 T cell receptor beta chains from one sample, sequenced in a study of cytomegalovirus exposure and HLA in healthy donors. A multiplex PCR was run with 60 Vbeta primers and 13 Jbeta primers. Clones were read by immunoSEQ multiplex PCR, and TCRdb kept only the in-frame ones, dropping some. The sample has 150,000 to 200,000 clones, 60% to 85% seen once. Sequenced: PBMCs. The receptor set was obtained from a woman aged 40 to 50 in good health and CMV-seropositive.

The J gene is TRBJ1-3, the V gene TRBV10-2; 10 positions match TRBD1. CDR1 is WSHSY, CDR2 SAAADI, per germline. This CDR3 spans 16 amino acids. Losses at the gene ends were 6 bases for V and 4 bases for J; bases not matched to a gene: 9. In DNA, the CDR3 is TGCGCCAGCAGCTCCAGACAGGGGGCATCGGGAAACACCATATATTTT. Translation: CASSSRQGASGNTIYF.

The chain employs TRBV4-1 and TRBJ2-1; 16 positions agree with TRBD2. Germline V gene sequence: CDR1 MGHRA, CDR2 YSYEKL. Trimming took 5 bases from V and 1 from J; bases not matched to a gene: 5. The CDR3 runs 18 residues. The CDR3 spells CASSAGTSGGGSYNEQFF. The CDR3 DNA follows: TGCGCCAGCAGCGCCGGGACTAGCGGGGGGGGGTCCTACAATGAGCAGTTCTTC.

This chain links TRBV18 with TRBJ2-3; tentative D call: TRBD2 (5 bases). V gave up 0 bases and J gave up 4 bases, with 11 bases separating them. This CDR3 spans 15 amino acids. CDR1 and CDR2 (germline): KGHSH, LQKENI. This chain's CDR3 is CASSPPSSLSDTQYF. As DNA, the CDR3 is TGTGCCAGCTCACCACCTTCTAGCCTGTCAGATACGCAGTATTTT.

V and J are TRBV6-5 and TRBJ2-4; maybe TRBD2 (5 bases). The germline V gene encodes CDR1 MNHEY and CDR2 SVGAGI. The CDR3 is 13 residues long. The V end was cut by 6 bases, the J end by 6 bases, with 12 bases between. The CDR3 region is CASRPGMGNIQYF. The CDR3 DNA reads TGTGCCAGCAGACCGGGGATGGGAAACATTCAGTACTTC.

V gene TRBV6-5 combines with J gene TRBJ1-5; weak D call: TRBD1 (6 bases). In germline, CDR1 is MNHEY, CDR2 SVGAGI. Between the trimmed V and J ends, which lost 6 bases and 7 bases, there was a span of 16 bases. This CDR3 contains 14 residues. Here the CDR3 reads CASSETGPTQPQHF. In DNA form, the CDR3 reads TGTGCCAGCAGCGAGACAGGCCCAACCCAGCCCCAGCATTTT.

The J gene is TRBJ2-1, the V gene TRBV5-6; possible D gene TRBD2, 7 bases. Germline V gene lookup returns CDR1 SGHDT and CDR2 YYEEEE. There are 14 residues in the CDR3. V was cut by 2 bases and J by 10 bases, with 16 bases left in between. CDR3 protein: CASSFGLGGWEQFF. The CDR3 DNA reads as TGTGCCAGCAGCTTCGGACTAGGGGGATGGGAGCAGTTCTTC.

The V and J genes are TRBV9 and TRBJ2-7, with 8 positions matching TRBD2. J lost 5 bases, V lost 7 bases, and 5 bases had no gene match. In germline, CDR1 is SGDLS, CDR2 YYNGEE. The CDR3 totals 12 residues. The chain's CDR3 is CASSPGGNEQYF. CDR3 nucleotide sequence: TGTGCCAGCTCTCCGGGGGGGAACGAGCAGTACTTC.

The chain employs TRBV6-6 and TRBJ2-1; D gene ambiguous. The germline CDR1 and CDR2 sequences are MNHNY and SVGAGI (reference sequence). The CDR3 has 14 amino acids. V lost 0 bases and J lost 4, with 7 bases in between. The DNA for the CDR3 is TGTGCCAGCAGTTACTCAAACGGGTACAATGAGCAGTTCTTC. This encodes CASSYSNGYNEQFF.

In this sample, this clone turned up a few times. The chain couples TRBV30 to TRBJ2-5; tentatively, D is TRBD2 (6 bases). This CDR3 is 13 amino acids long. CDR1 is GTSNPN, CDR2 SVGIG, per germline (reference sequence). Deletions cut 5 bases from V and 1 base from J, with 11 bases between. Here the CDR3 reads CAWARGSQETQYF. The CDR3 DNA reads TGTGCCTGGGCCCGGGGGTCCCAAGAGACCCAGTACTTC.

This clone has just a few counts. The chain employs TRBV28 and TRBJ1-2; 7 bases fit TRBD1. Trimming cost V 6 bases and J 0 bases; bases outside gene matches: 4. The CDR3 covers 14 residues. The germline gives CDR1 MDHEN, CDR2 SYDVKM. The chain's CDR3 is CASRNRGPNYGYTF. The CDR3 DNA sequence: TGTGCCAGCAGGAACAGGGGACCTAACTATGGCTACACCTTC.

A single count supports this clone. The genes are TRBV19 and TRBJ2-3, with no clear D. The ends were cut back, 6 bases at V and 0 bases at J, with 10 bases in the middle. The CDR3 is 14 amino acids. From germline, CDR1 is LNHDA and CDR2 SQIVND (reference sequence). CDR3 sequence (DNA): TGTGCCAGTAGAATTCTAGGAAGCACAGATACGCAGTATTTT. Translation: CASRILGSTDTQYF.

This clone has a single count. CDR3 sequence: CASSKRGGGHNEQFF. CDR3 in DNA: TGTGCCAGCTCAAAGAGGGGCGGGGGCCACAATGAGCAGTTCTTC. The rearrangement joins TRBV5-6 to TRBJ2-1; the D gene is possibly TRBD2 (7 bases). The CDR3 consists of 15 residues. CDR1 is SGHDT and CDR2 is YYEEEE in the germline V gene. Trimming stripped 7 bases from V and 5 bases from J, with 19 bases between.

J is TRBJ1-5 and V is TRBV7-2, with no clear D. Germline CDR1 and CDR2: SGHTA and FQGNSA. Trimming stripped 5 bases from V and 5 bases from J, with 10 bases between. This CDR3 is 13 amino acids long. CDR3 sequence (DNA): TGTGCCAGCAGCCCGGAGGGATATCAGCCCCAGCATTTT. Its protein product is CASSPEGYQPQHF.

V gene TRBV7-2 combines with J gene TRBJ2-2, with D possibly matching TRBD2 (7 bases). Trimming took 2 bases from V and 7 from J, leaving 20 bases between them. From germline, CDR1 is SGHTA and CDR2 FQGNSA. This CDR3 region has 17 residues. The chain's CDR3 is CASSLRFGGRVDGELFF. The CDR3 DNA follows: TGTGCCAGCAGCTTAAGATTCGGGGGGCGCGTCGACGGGGAGCTGTTTTTT.

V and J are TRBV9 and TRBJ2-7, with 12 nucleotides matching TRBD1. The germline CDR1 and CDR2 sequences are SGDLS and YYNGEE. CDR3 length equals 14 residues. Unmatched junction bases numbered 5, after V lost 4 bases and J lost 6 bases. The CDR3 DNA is TGTGCCAGCAGCCCTGGGGACAGGGGGCTCGAGCAGTACTTC. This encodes CASSPGDRGLEQYF.

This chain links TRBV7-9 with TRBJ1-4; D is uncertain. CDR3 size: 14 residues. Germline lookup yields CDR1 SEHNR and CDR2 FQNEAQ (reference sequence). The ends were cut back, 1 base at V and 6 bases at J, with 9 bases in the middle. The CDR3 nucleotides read TGTGCCAGCAGCTTAGGGAGTTATGATGAAAAACTGTTTTTT. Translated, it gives CASSLGSYDEKLFF.

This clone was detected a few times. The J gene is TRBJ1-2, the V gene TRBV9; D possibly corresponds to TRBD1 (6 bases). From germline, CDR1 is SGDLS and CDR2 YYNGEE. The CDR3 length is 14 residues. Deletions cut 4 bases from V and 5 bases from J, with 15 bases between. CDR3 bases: TGTGCCAGCAGCCAGAGTACAGGGCTGTATGGCTACACCTTC. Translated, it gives CASSQSTGLYGYTF. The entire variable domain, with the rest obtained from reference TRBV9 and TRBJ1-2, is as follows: DSGVTQTPKHLITATGQRVTLRCSPRSGDLSVYWYQQSLDQGLQFLIQYYNGEERAKGNILERFSAQQFPDLHSELNLSSLELGDSALYFCASSQSTGLYGYTFGSGTRLTVV.